Below are 17 T cell receptor beta chains sequenced from a single sample in a study of T-cell memory formation after mild COVID-19. Each CDR3 protein gets one entry after TCRdb re-called the 5' RACE reads with MiXCR. The sample gives some 300,000 distinct CDR3 sequences, 20% to 25% of which show up once; approximately 22% is in the top ten. Sequenced: PBMCs or a T cell subset sorted from them (not recorded which). The source is a man younger than 35 who had mild COVID-19 (a few samples of this study predate the infection). Cell type and time point are not known.

This clonotype occurred a few times. V is TRBV6-6 and J is TRBJ1-2; D not resolved. The CDR3 contains 13 residues. Deletions cut 9 bases from V and 2 bases from J, with 13 bases between. CDR1 and CDR2 (germline): MNHNY, SVGAGI (reference sequence). CDR3 DNA sequence: TGTGCCAGTCAGGCGGGCGCGAACTATGGCTACACCTTC. Translating gives CASQAGANYGYTF.

This clonotype was seen more than once but under ten times. The chain joins TRBV28 to TRBJ2-3; a possible D gene is TRBD1 (6 bases). The germline CDR1 and CDR2 sequences are MDHEN and SYDVKM. V was trimmed by 5 bases and J by 10 bases, leaving 22 bases between them. The CDR3 is 15 residues long. CDR3 region: CASSTVGRGYSSQYF. As DNA, the CDR3 is TGTGCCAGCAGTACCGTGGGCAGGGGATATTCTTCGCAGTATTTT.

This clonotype was observed a few times. The genes are TRBV9 and TRBJ1-4; the D gene is possibly TRBD1 (6 bases). The CDR3 consists of 14 residues. Per germline, CDR1 SGDLS and CDR2 YYNGEE. Trimming shortened V by 3 bases and J by 12 bases, and 18 bases separated the two germline ends. CDR3 sequence (DNA): TGTGCCAGCAGCGCCCAGGCTAGGCCAGGGGAACTGTTTTTT. Translated: CASSAQARPGELFF.

This clonotype was picked up a small number of times. This rearrangement joins TRBV5-1 to TRBJ2-3; TRBD2 matches 7 bases. The germline CDR1 and CDR2 sequences are SGHRS and YFSETQ. CDR3 length: 16 residues. V shed 4 bases, J shed 3 bases, and the junction held 11 bases outside the gene matches. The CDR3 DNA is TGCGCCAGCAGCCCCATCTTGTCGGGGGGTACAGATACGCAGTATTTT. This gives the protein CASSPILSGGTDTQYF.

This clonotype has more than one count but fewer than ten. The CDR3: CASSYDEKLFF. Written as DNA, the CDR3 is TGTGCCAGCAGTTACGATGAAAAACTGTTTTTT. This chain joins TRBV6-5 and TRBJ1-4; D is unresolved. Per germline, CDR1 MNHEY and CDR2 SVGAGI. The germline V and J ends were trimmed by 2 bases and 6 bases, with 1 base remaining between them. The CDR3 is 11 amino acids.

This clonotype was seen more than once but under ten times. The chain has TRBV9 and TRBJ2-7; TRBD1 is a possible D gene (6 bases). The germline V and J ends were trimmed by 0 bases and 12 bases, with 22 bases remaining between them. The length of the CDR3 is 15 residues. Germline V lookup: CDR1 SGDLS, CDR2 YYNGEE. The CDR3 protein is CASSVDGVRGREAYF. DNA for the CDR3: TGTGCCAGCAGCGTAGATGGAGTCAGGGGCAGAGAGGCGTACTTC. Looking up the rest from reference TRBV9 and TRBJ2-7 gives the full variable domain: DSGVTQTPKHLITATGQRVTLRCSPRSGDLSVYWYQQSLDQGLQFLIQYYNGEERAKGNILERFSAQQFPDLHSELNLSSLELGDSALYFCASSVDGVRGREAYFGPGTRLTVT.

A few counts support this clonotype. The V and J genes are TRBV5-1 and TRBJ2-5; D remains ambiguous. Germline CDR1 reads SGHRS; CDR2 reads YFSETQ. This CDR3 region has 13 residues. V lost 1 base and J lost 5, with 9 bases in between. CDR3 region: CASSLLSRETQYF. CDR3 bases: TGCGCCAGCAGCTTGCTCAGCCGGGAGACCCAGTACTTC.

In this sample, this clonotype turned up many times. The V call is TRBV12-3 or TRBV12-4, the J call TRBJ2-2; the D gene is possibly TRBD2 (5 bases). Trimming stripped 5 bases from V and 0 bases from J, with 7 bases between. The CDR3 length is 14 residues. The CDR3 loop is CASSRTANTGELFF. CDR3 DNA sequence: TGTGCCAGCAGTAGGACTGCGAACACCGGGGAGCTGTTTTTT.

The table lists this clonotype with a few counts. This chain links TRBV7-2 with TRBJ1-2; D not resolved. V was clipped by 5 bases and J by 2 bases, with 9 bases between them. This CDR3 is 13 amino acids long. Germline lookup yields CDR1 SGHTA and CDR2 FQGNSA. In DNA form, the CDR3 reads TGTGCCAGCAGCCCTCACTCCAACTATGGCTACACCTTC. Translated: CASSPHSNYGYTF.

This clonotype appeared a few times. The J gene is TRBJ2-3, the V gene TRBV12-3 or TRBV12-4; 7 bases line up with TRBD1. The CDR3 consists of 11 residues. Trimming removed 10 bases from V and 6 bases from J; junction bases left unmatched: 4. CDR3 in amino acids: CANGRGDTQYF. CDR3 DNA: TGTGCCAACGGCAGGGGGGATACGCAGTATTTT.

This chain connects TRBV29-1 to TRBJ2-3; tentatively, D is TRBD1 or TRBD2 (5 bases each). V lost 6 bases and J 5 bases, leaving 18 bases between the germline ends. Per germline, CDR1 SQVTM and CDR2 ANQGSEA. The CDR3 runs to 14 residues. As DNA, the CDR3 is TGCAGCGTCGCAATAGAGGGGCAAGGAGATACGCAGTATTTT. This translates into CSVAIEGQGDTQYF.

This clonotype was recorded a few times. The V gene is TRBV7-2, the J gene TRBJ2-2; TRBD1 matches 7 bases. This CDR3 contains 14 residues. Trimming cost V 5 bases and J 3 bases; bases outside gene matches: 3. Looked up from germline, CDR1 is SGHTA and CDR2 is FQGNSA. The CDR3 loop reads CASSTGQHTGELFF. The CDR3 DNA reads as TGTGCCAGCAGCACGGGACAGCACACCGGGGAGCTGTTTTTT.

This clonotype was observed a handful of times. The chain carries TRBV2 and TRBJ2-1; 9 bases match TRBD2. Trimming at V came to 8 bases and at J to 4 bases, leaving 6 bases not matched to a gene. Germline values: CDR1 SNHLY, CDR2 FYNNEI. This CDR3 contains 14 residues. DNA of the CDR3: TGTGCCAGCGGAGGGCTAGCGGGGTACAATGAGCAGTTCTTC. Translated: CASGGLAGYNEQFF. The full variable domain, with the rest looked up from reference TRBV2 and TRBJ2-1, is EPEVTQTPSHQVTQMGQEVILRCVPISNHLYFYWYRQILGQKVEFLVSFYNNEISEKSEIFDDQFSVERPDGSNFTLKIRSTKLEDSAMYFCASGGLAGYNEQFFGPGTRLTVL.

This rearrangement joins TRBV20-1 to TRBJ2-5, with D hard to call. CDR1 is DFQATT and CDR2 is SNEGSKA in the germline V gene (reference sequence). This CDR3 is built from 13 residues. V lost 5 bases and J lost 1, with 11 bases in between. In DNA, the CDR3 is TGCAGTGCTGGTACAGAATTCCAAGAGACCCAGTACTTC. As protein: CSAGTEFQETQYF.

This clonotype was counted only a few times. This chain uses TRBV6-6 with TRBJ1-2; possibly TRBD1 for D (5 bases). Germline CDR1 MNHNY, CDR2 SVGAGI (reference sequence). The ends were cut back, 9 bases at V and 7 bases at J, with 12 bases in the middle. The CDR3 spans 11 residues. CDR3 nucleotide sequence: TGTGCCAGTATGGACACCGGTGGCTACACCTTC. This encodes CASMDTGGYTF.

This clonotype was counted a few times. This chain joins TRBV6-2 or TRBV6-3 and TRBJ1-1; 10 bases map to TRBD1. Germline V gene data show CDR1 as MNHEY and CDR2 as SVGEGT. CDR3 length: 17 amino acids. J lost 1 base, V lost 5 bases, and 10 bases had no gene match. The DNA of the CDR3 is TGTGCCAGCAGTCCACTTTCGGGACAGGGGAGGAACACTGAAGCTTTCTTT. This codes for CASSPLSGQGRNTEAFF.

The chain uses TRBV10-3 and TRBJ1-5; D unresolved. Trimming took 7 bases from V and 5 from J, leaving 12 bases between them. The CDR3 contains 13 residues. CDR1 and CDR2 (germline): ENHRY, SYGVKD. CDR3 in DNA: TGTGCCATCACGGACGGAATAGATCAGCCCCAGCATTTT. Translating it yields CAITDGIDQPQHF.